Each of the 25 T cell receptor beta chains below was sequenced from the same sample in a study of cytomegalovirus exposure and HLA in healthy donors. PCR was performed using 60 Vbeta and 13 Jbeta primers. Method: immunoSEQ multiplex PCR; TCRdb's copy keeps in-frame clones and lacks some. Here the sample spans around 140,000 clones, just under 85% being singletons. Input material: PBMCs. The receptor set was obtained from a woman in her fifties or sixties in good health and CMV-seropositive.

This chain joins TRBV7-2 and TRBJ2-7; no reliable D call. The length of the CDR3 is 14 residues. Germline CDR1 reads SGHTA; CDR2 reads FQGNSA. V was trimmed by 2 bases and J by 2 bases, leaving 10 bases between them. CDR3 sequence reads: CASSLKALTYEQYF. DNA of the CDR3: TGTGCCAGCAGCTTAAAAGCGCTAACCTACGAGCAGTACTTC.

J is TRBJ2-7 and V is TRBV15, with D maybe TRBD2 (6 bases). With 0 bases removed from V and 3 bases from J, the gap between germline ends came to 18 bases. Germline V gene data show CDR1 as LNHNV and CDR2 as YYDKDF (reference sequence). CDR3 length: 17 residues. The chain's CDR3 is CATSRDYPGLLGYEQYF. The CDR3, as DNA: TGTGCCACCAGCAGAGATTATCCGGGACTTCTAGGCTACGAGCAGTACTTC. The whole variable domain, filled in from reference TRBV15 and TRBJ2-7, reads DAMVIQNPRYQVTQFGKPVTLSCSQTLNHNVMYWYQQKSSQAPKLLFHYYDKDFNNEADTPDNFQSRRPNTSFCFLDIRSPGLGDTAMYLCATSRDYPGLLGYEQYFGPGTRLTVT.

The J gene is TRBJ2-3, the V gene TRBV19, with TRBD2 matching 11 bases. Germline V lookup: CDR1 LNHDA, CDR2 SQIVND (reference sequence). This CDR3 spans 15 amino acids. J lost 2 bases, V lost 3 bases, and 1 base had no gene match. The CDR3 DNA follows: TGTGCCAGTAGTATGGGACTAGCGGCCACAGATACGCAGTATTTT. It specifies CASSMGLAATDTQYF. The whole variable domain, remainder taken from reference TRBV19 and TRBJ2-3, is DGGITQSPKYLFRKEGQNVTLSCEQNLNHDAMYWYRQDPGQGLRLIYYSQIVNDFQKGDIAEGYSVSREKKESFPLTVTSAQKNPTAFYLCASSMGLAATDTQYFGPGTRLTVL.

CDR3 bases: TGTGCCAGCAGCCCACCACTAGCGGGAGGGAAACGCAGGGGGGATACGCAGTATTTT. Encoded protein: CASSPPLAGGKRRGDTQYF. The chain joins TRBV21-1 to TRBJ2-3; TRBD2 reflects the table's D call only, with no check against the DNA. TRBV21-1 is designated a pseudogene. The CDR3 runs to 19 residues.

This clone occurred a few times. The V and J genes are TRBV29-1 and TRBJ2-7; TRBD2 matches at 9 bases. V lost 0 bases, J lost 7 bases, and 10 bases stayed unmatched. CDR1 and CDR2 (germline): SQVTM, ANQGSEA. CDR3 length equals 15 residues. CDR3 coding DNA: TGCAGCGTTGAAGATCGGGCTAGCGGGAATGGGGAGCAGTACTTC. Protein sequence: CSVEDRASGNGEQYF.

Only a few counts were recorded for this clone. The chain couples TRBV6-6 to TRBJ2-7; 7 nucleotides agree with TRBD2. Germline V gene data show CDR1 as MNHNY and CDR2 as SVGAGI (reference sequence). The CDR3 has 14 residues. Germline trimming cut 7 bases from V and 0 bases from J; bases unmatched to any gene: 6. The chain's CDR3 is CASNDASGSYEQYF. CDR3 sequence (DNA): TGTGCCAGCAATGATGCTAGCGGCTCCTACGAGCAGTACTTC.

The genes are TRBV7-9 and TRBJ1-2, with TRBD1 as a possible D gene (6 bases). V gave up 5 bases and J gave up 2 bases, with 12 bases separating them. The germline gives CDR1 SEHNR, CDR2 FQNEAQ (reference sequence). The CDR3 extends over 14 amino acids. CDR3 DNA: TGTGCCAGCAGCACAATACAGGGAAACTATGGCTACACCTTC. Translation: CASSTIQGNYGYTF.

V usage is TRBV7-2 and J usage is TRBJ2-3; TRBD2 aligns across 8 bases. The trim removed 5 bases at V and 4 bases at J, leaving 8 bases unmatched. The CDR3 is 15 amino acids. Germline V lookup: CDR1 SGHTA, CDR2 FQGNSA. CDR3 DNA sequence: TGTGCCAGCAGCCCCGCGGGGGGCGCGGCAGATACGCAGTATTTT. Amino acid sequence: CASSPAGGAADTQYF.

The count of this clone is one. The chain recombines TRBV5-1 with TRBJ1-4; TRBD1 agrees at 8 bases. V shed 0 bases, J shed 7 bases, and the junction held 8 bases outside the gene matches. CDR3 length equals 16 residues. Germline CDR1 reads SGHRS; CDR2 reads YFSETQ. CDR3 nucleotides: TGCGCCAGCAGCTTGGCATCGACAGGGGAGCTTGAAAAACTGTTTTTT. Translated, it gives CASSLASTGELEKLFF.

The genes are TRBV18 and TRBJ1-1; tentatively, D is TRBD1 (5 bases). Germline values: CDR1 KGHSH, CDR2 LQKENI. V was pared by 0 bases and J by 3 bases, with 11 bases between. The CDR3 loop spans 15 amino acids. CDR3 region: CASSPPGAWDTEAFF. The CDR3 DNA is TGTGCCAGCTCACCACCAGGGGCCTGGGACACTGAAGCTTTCTTT.

This clone was seen once. The rearrangement joins TRBV4-1 to TRBJ1-5; D remains unclear. Trimming cost V 4 bases and J 1 base, with 23 bases left between them. Germline CDR1 and CDR2: MGHRA and YSYEKL. CDR3 size: 19 residues. The CDR3 DNA reads as TGCGCCAGCAGCCTGTCCCCCACTCAAAGGCGGGTAAGCAATCAGCCCCAGCATTTT. This sequence encodes CASSLSPTQRRVSNQPQHF.

The rearrangement links TRBV19 to TRBJ1-2; TRBD1 matches at 7 bases. Germline loops: CDR1 LNHDA, CDR2 SQIVND (reference sequence). The CDR3 runs to 15 residues. The J segment lost 2 bases and the V segment lost 8 bases, leaving 11 bases of the junction unmatched. In nucleotides, the CDR3 is TGTGCCAGTGAGACAGGGTTTGGCCGAAACTATGGCTACACCTTC. It yields the protein CASETGFGRNYGYTF.

This chain links TRBV28 with TRBJ1-2; 7 positions match TRBD1. Germline CDR1 reads MDHEN; CDR2 reads SYDVKM. V shed 8 bases and J 3 bases; nucleotides not matched to a gene: 6. The CDR3 extends over 13 amino acids. The chain's CDR3 is CASLTGKDYGYTF. As DNA, the CDR3 is TGTGCCAGCTTGACAGGGAAGGACTATGGCTACACCTTC.

The chain joins TRBV19 to TRBJ1-5, with 7 bases lining up with TRBD1. Germline-derived CDR1 and CDR2 are LNHDA and SQIVND (reference sequence). V shed 10 bases, J shed 0 bases, and the junction held 6 bases outside the gene matches. The CDR3 extends over 14 amino acids. The CDR3 is CATRDSYSNQPQHF. The CDR3 bases are TGTGCCACACGGGACAGCTATAGCAATCAGCCCCAGCATTTT.

This chain uses TRBV28 with TRBJ2-4, with unresolved D. V was clipped by 4 bases and J by 6 bases, with 16 bases between them. CDR1 and CDR2 (germline): MDHEN, SYDVKM. The CDR3 is 15 residues long. CDR3 sequence (DNA): TGTGCCAGCAGTTGTCTCGCGTGCGCCTTAAACATTCAGTACTTC. Protein product: CASSCLACALNIQYF.

The chain uses TRBV6-5 and TRBJ2-7, with D possibly matching TRBD2 (6 bases). Trimming took 8 bases from V and 2 from J, leaving 13 bases between them. CDR1 is MNHEY and CDR2 is SVGAGI in the germline V gene. CDR3 length: 13 residues. CDR3 amino acids: CASERAGTYEQYF. CDR3 in DNA: TGTGCCAGCGAGCGAGCGGGCACCTACGAGCAGTACTTC.

The rearrangement joins TRBV2 to TRBJ2-7; weak D call: TRBD1 (6 bases). V gave up 7 bases and J gave up 4 bases, with 8 bases separating them. This CDR3 region has 11 residues. Germline V gene lookup returns CDR1 SNHLY and CDR2 FYNNEI. CDR3 sequence: CASIQGYEQYF. DNA for the CDR3: TGTGCCAGCATTCAGGGGTACGAGCAGTACTTC.

This clone turned up a few times. The chain joins TRBV11-3 to TRBJ2-1; no reliable D call. The germline gives CDR1 SGHNT, CDR2 YENEEA. With 5 bases removed from V and 12 bases from J, the gap between germline ends came to 14 bases. This CDR3 has 12 residues. The CDR3 DNA reads as TGTGCCAGCAGCCGAGAGTCGAGTTTGCAGTTCTTC. It specifies CASSRESSLQFF.

This rearrangement joins TRBV27 to TRBJ2-7; D is uncertain. This CDR3 has 14 amino acids. V was cut by 7 bases and J by 1 base, with 14 bases left in between. The germline gives CDR1 MNHEY, CDR2 SMNVEV (reference sequence). The CDR3 DNA is TGTGCCAGCATTAGGCTGGGCAGTTCCTACGAGCAGTACTTC. This sequence encodes CASIRLGSSYEQYF.

V gene TRBV9 combines with J gene TRBJ2-1; D is unresolved. Trimming shortened V by 0 bases and J by 3 bases, and 7 bases separated the two germline ends. This CDR3 region has 14 residues. Germline V lookup: CDR1 SGDLS, CDR2 YYNGEE. The CDR3 is CASSVVPNYNEQFF. The DNA of the CDR3 is TGTGCCAGCAGCGTAGTCCCCAACTACAATGAGCAGTTCTTC.

This sequence joins TRBV6-6 and TRBJ1-3, with TRBD1 as a possible D gene (5 bases). The germline gives CDR1 MNHNY, CDR2 SVGAGI (reference sequence). This CDR3 has 13 residues. V lost 7 bases, J lost 3 bases, and 10 bases lay in between. The CDR3 DNA sequence: TGTGCCAGCACTGGGGGGGATGGAAACACCATATATTTT. Residues: CASTGGDGNTIYF.

The chain employs TRBV28 and TRBJ1-5, with TRBD1 identical over 10 bases. This CDR3 is built from 15 residues. CDR1 and CDR2 (germline): MDHEN, SYDVKM. The junction had 5 bases not matched to a gene; V was cut back by 7 bases and J by 2 bases. The CDR3 DNA sequence: TGTGCCAGCATGGACAGGGGGACGGGCAATCAGCCCCAGCATTTT. Protein: CASMDRGTGNQPQHF. Based on the CDR3 plus reference TRBV28 and TRBJ1-5, the full variable domain is DVKVTQSSRYLVKRTGEKVFLECVQDMDHENMFWYRQDPGLGLRLIYFSYDVKMKEKGDIPEGYSVSREKKERFSLILESASTNQTSMYLCASMDRGTGNQPQHFGDGTRLSIL.

The rearrangement joins TRBV25-1 to TRBJ1-1; weak D call: TRBD1 (6 bases). Germline loops: CDR1 MGHDK, CDR2 SYGVNS. Trimming cost V 6 bases and J 1 base, with 12 bases left between them. This CDR3 has 14 residues. CDR3: CASRQVDRNTEAFF. DNA for the CDR3: TGTGCCAGCAGGCAAGTGGACAGGAACACTGAAGCTTTCTTT.

The chain recombines TRBV18 with TRBJ1-5; D is undetermined. This CDR3 has 17 residues. V was pared by 1 base and J by 3 bases, with 16 bases between. In germline, CDR1 is KGHSH, CDR2 LQKENI. The CDR3 reads CASSPQSLGGNNQPQHF. The CDR3 DNA sequence: TGTGCCAGCTCACCACAATCCTTAGGAGGGAACAATCAGCCCCAGCATTTT.

The chain couples TRBV29-1 to TRBJ1-1; 10 bases line up with TRBD1. The germline gives CDR1 SQVTM, CDR2 ANQGSEA. Trimming at V came to 7 bases and at J to 0 bases, leaving 2 bases not matched to a gene. The CDR3 has 13 residues. This CDR3 is CSAGTGVNTEAFF. CDR3 sequence (DNA): TGCAGCGCCGGGACAGGGGTGAACACTGAAGCTTTCTTT.